This TCR beta chain appears in the sequencing data of a study of blood T cell repertoires in COVID-19. Study-level background: T cells, B-cell-depleted T cells, or PBMCs supplied cDNA or gDNA.

In its sample, this clone was seen once. In the original analysis: Estimation of nucleated cell counts was performed using reference gene primer amplification. Libraries were prepared by immunoSEQ multiplex PCR; TCRdb keeps only in-frame clonotypes and omits some of them. V and J calls and clone size follow that table, whereas D and trimming were derived from the DNA. Counted here are about 160,000 clones, approximately 88% occurring once; the ten biggest clones make up 3% to 4%. Sequencing was carried out using peripheral blood. This sequence was found in a woman aged 60-75 years who had recovered from COVID-19.

CDR3 sequence (DNA): TGTGCCAGCTCTCAGGGGGCCCGCAATCAGCCCCAGCATTTT. Translated: CASSQGARNQPQHF. This rearrangement joins TRBV7-2 to TRBJ1-5, with TRBD1 matching 8 bases. The junction had 5 bases not matched to a gene; V was cut back by 8 bases and J by 2 bases. The CDR3 has 14 residues. Germline assignment: CDR1 SGHTA and CDR2 FQGNSA.